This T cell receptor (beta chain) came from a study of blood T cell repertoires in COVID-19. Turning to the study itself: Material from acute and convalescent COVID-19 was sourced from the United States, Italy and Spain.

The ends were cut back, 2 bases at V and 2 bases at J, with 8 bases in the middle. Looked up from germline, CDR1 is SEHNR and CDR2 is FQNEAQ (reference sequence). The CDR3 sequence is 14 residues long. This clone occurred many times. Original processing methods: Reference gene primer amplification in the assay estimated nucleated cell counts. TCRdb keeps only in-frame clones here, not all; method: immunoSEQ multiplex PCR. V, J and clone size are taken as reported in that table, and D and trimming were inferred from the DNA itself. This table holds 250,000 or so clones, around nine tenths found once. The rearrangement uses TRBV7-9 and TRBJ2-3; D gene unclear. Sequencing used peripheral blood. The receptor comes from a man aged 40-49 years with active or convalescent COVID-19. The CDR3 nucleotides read TGTGCCAGCAGCTTACTGTCCCCCACAGATACGCAGTATTTT. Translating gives CASSLLSPTDTQYF.